A single sample is the source of the 14 T cell receptor beta chains below, sequenced in a study of blood T cell repertoires in COVID-19. Sequencing used immunoSEQ multiplex PCR; TCRdb keeps in-frame clones, though not all of them. This sample has about 81,000 clones, with around 82% found just once. Material: peripheral blood. The source is a human donor in a cohort sampled during active COVID-19.

The chain combines TRBV14 with TRBJ2-3; maybe TRBD2 (6 bases). Germline V gives CDR1 SGHDN, CDR2 FVKESK. The germline V and J ends were trimmed by 6 bases and 2 bases, with 15 bases remaining between them. The CDR3 covers 15 residues. CDR3 protein: CASSLRGTPTDTQYF. In DNA, the CDR3 is TGTGCCAGCAGTCTCCGGGGGACCCCCACAGATACGCAGTATTTT.

The chain recombines TRBV25-1 with TRBJ1-4; D unresolved. The V end was cut by 1 base, the J end by 2 bases, with 11 bases between. Germline-derived CDR1 and CDR2 are MGHDK and SYGVNS. This CDR3 has 16 residues. Here the CDR3 reads CASSEFNTKTNEKLFF. In nucleotides, the CDR3 is TGTGCCAGCAGTGAATTTAACACAAAGACTAATGAAAAACTGTTTTTT.

The genes are TRBV6-5 and TRBJ1-3; 7 positions agree with TRBD1. V gave up 6 bases and J gave up 0 bases; unmatched junction bases: 5. In germline, CDR1 is MNHEY, CDR2 SVGAGI. The CDR3 sequence is 15 residues long. This chain's CDR3 is CASRGGQASGNTIYF. CDR3 in DNA: TGTGCCAGCAGGGGTGGACAGGCCTCTGGAAACACCATATATTTT.

The V and J genes are TRBV18 and TRBJ2-2; TRBD1 aligns across 10 bases. With V trimmed by 4 bases and J by 1 base, 3 bases remained unmatched. CDR1 and CDR2 from the germline V gene are KGHSH and LQKENI. This CDR3 spans 16 amino acids. The DNA for the CDR3 is TGTGCCAGCTCACTTCGGACAGGGGGGAACACCGGGGAGCTGTTTTTT. It is translated as CASSLRTGGNTGELFF.

This chain connects TRBV19 to TRBJ1-5, with D possibly being TRBD1 (6 bases). CDR1 and CDR2 from the germline V gene are LNHDA and SQIVND (reference sequence). The CDR3 length is 15 residues. The germline V and J ends were trimmed by 2 bases and 3 bases, with 11 bases remaining between them. For the CDR3, the DNA is TGTGCCAGTAGTATAAAGGACAGACCCAATCAGCCCCAGCATTTT. Protein sequence: CASSIKDRPNQPQHF. The variable domain in full, with the rest retrieved from reference TRBV19 and TRBJ1-5, is DGGITQSPKYLFRKEGQNVTLSCEQNLNHDAMYWYRQDPGQGLRLIYYSQIVNDFQKGDIAEGYSVSREKKESFPLTVTSAQKNPTAFYLCASSIKDRPNQPQHFGDGTRLSIL.

This chain connects TRBV6-5 to TRBJ1-1; 9 nucleotides agree with TRBD1. V lost 4 bases to trimming and J lost 1 base; unmatched junction nucleotides: 4. The CDR3 consists of 15 residues. CDR1 is MNHEY, CDR2 SVGAGI, per germline. CDR3 in amino acids: CASSLQGAGNTEAFF. CDR3 bases: TGTGCCAGCAGTTTACAGGGGGCAGGGAACACTGAAGCTTTCTTT.

The chain uses TRBV5-1 and TRBJ2-3, with 8 nucleotides matching TRBD1. Germline V gene sequence: CDR1 SGHRS, CDR2 YFSETQ. V lost 5 bases and J lost 2; bases outside the gene matches: 7. CDR3 length equals 15 residues. The CDR3 coding sequence is TGCGCCAGCAGAGCCCAGGGGGCCATCACAGATACGCAGTATTTT. This codes for CASRAQGAITDTQYF.

The count of this clone is one. The chain combines TRBV4-1 with TRBJ1-5; 8 bases agree with TRBD1. Germline lookup yields CDR1 MGHRA and CDR2 YSYEKL. V was pared by 0 bases and J by 4 bases, with 5 bases of the junction left unmatched. This CDR3 is built from 16 residues. The CDR3 region has the DNA TGCGCCAGCAGCCAAGAAGGGACAGGCGTTAATCAGCCCCAGCATTTT. Amino acids: CASSQEGTGVNQPQHF.

The V and J genes are TRBV12-5 and TRBJ2-6; 7 bases line up with TRBD2. The CDR3 is 17 residues long. Germline V gene sequence: CDR1 LGHNT, CDR2 FRNRAP. V lost 5 bases and J lost 1; bases outside the gene matches: 8. CDR3 sequence: CASGPSGGASGANVLTF. The DNA of the CDR3 is TGTGCTAGTGGTCCTAGCGGAGGGGCTTCTGGGGCCAACGTCCTGACTTTC.

This sequence joins TRBV2 and TRBJ2-1, with D possibly matching TRBD2 (6 bases). In germline, CDR1 is SNHLY, CDR2 FYNNEI. The CDR3 is 14 amino acids. Trimming cost V 2 bases and J 6 bases, with 11 bases left between them. This CDR3 is CASSERRETNEQFF. Here the CDR3 DNA reads TGTGCCAGCAGTGAACGGCGGGAAACCAATGAGCAGTTCTTC.

V is TRBV9 and J is TRBJ1-4; maybe TRBD1 (6 bases). CDR1 is SGDLS and CDR2 is YYNGEE in the germline V gene. Trimming left V 4 bases short and J 4 bases short, with 14 bases between. The CDR3 has 15 residues. CDR3 amino acids: CASSKGGNYNEKLFF. CDR3 coding DNA: TGTGCCAGCAGCAAGGGGGGGAACTATAATGAAAAACTGTTTTTT.

V gene TRBV4-1 combines with J gene TRBJ1-6; D ambiguous. Between the trimmed V and J ends, which lost 5 bases and 10 bases, there was a span of 21 bases. CDR3 length: 16 residues. In germline, CDR1 is MGHRA, CDR2 YSYEKL. CDR3 in DNA: TGCGCCAGCAGCGAGGAGGTTGAGGTTAAGGGCTCACCCCTCCACTTT. The encoded protein is CASSEEVEVKGSPLHF.

V gene TRBV4-1 combines with J gene TRBJ1-3; TRBD1 aligns across 9 bases. In germline, CDR1 is MGHRA, CDR2 YSYEKL. The trim removed 0 bases at V and 8 bases at J, leaving 8 bases unmatched. The CDR3 sequence is 16 residues long. The CDR3 nucleotides are TGCGCCAGCAGCCAAGATCTTCACAGGGGGCACGACACCATATATTTT. The encoded protein is CASSQDLHRGHDTIYF.

This clone showed up just once. The chain has TRBV9 and TRBJ2-1, with a weak D call TRBD1 (5 bases). The CDR3 loop spans 13 amino acids. The ends were cut back, 3 bases at V and 5 bases at J, with 9 bases in the middle. Looked up from germline, CDR1 is SGDLS and CDR2 is YYNGEE. The CDR3 is CASSARQNNEQFF. As DNA, the CDR3 is TGTGCCAGCAGCGCGCGACAGAACAATGAGCAGTTCTTC.